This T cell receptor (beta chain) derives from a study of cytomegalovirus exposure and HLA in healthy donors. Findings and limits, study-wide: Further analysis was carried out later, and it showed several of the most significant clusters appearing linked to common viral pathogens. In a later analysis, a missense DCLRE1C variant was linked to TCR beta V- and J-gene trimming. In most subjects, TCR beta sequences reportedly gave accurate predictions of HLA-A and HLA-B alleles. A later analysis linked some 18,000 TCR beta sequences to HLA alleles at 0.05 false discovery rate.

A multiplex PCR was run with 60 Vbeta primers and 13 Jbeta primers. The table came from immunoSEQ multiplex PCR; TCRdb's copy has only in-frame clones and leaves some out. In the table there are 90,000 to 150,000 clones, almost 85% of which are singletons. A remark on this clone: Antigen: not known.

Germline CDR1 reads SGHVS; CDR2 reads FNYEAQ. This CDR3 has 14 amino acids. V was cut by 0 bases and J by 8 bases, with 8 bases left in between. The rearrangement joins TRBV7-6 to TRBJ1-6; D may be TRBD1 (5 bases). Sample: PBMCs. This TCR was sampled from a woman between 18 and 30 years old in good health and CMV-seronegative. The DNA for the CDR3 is TGTGCCAGCAGCTTAGCAGGGGATGATTCACCCCTCCACTTT. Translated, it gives CASSLAGDDSPLHF.